This T cell receptor (beta chain) stems from a study of T cell responses to AZD1222 COVID-19 vaccine. Study conclusions and caveats: The donor cohort was predominantly white British with a female majority, and clonal diversity may have been underestimated. Seropositive at baseline were only 5 or 6 AZD1222 recipients.

Germline V gene lookup returns CDR1 LNHDA and CDR2 SQIVND (reference sequence). V dropped 3 bases and J dropped 8 bases, with 19 bases sitting between them. The CDR3 runs 15 residues. Assay: immunoSEQ multiplex PCR; the TCRdb copy retains only in-frame clones and omits some. The data contain roughly 55,000 clones, about 85% of them singletons. Comments on this clone: The antigen is not known.

This clonotype was sampled from an adult in good health. The gene calls are TRBV19 and TRBJ1-2, with D tentatively TRBD1 (6 bases). The sample consisted of peripheral blood, taken on day 0 of AZD1222 vaccination. CDR3 DNA: TGTGCCAGTAGTATTTTGCCAGGGGCCCTAATCGGCTACACCTTC. This encodes CASSILPGALIGYTF.